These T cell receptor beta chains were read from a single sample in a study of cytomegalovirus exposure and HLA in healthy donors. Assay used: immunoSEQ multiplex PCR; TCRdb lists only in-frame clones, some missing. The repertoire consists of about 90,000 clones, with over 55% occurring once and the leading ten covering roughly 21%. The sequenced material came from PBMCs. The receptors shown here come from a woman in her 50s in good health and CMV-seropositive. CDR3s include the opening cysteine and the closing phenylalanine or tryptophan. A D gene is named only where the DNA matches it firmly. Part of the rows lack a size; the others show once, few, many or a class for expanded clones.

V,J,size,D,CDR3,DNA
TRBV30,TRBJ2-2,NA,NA,CAWSRTVTGELFF,TGTGCCTGGAGTAGGACTGTCACCGGGGAGCTGTTTTTT
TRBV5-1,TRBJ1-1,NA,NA,CASSLVGGRTEAFF,TGCGCCAGCAGCTTGGTCGGGGGGCGAACTGAAGCTTTCTTT
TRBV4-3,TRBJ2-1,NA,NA,CASSPLAGASNEQFF,TGCGCCAGCAGCCCTTTGGCGGGGGCTAGCAATGAGCAGTTCTTC
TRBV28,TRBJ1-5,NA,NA,CASSFSPGTGNQPQHF,TGTGCCAGCAGTTTCTCCCCCGGAACAGGCAATCAGCCCCAGCATTTT
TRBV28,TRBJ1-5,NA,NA,CASSLVVWRGRGNQPQHF,TGTGCCAGCAGTTTAGTAGTCTGGAGGGGAAGGGGCAATCAGCCCCAGCATTTT
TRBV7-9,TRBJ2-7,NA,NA,CASSFYQGSEQYF,TGTGCCAGCAGCTTTTATCAGGGCTCCGAGCAGTACTTC
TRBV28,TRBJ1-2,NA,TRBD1,CASSLGQHYGYTF,TGTGCCAGCAGCTTGGGACAGCACTATGGCTACACCTTC
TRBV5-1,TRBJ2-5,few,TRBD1,CASSVGTGGTETQYF,TGCGCCAGCAGCGTCGGGACAGGGGGTACGGAGACCCAGTACTTC
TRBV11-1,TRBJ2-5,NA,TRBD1,CASTPGQGKETQYF,TGTGCCAGCACCCCGGGACAGGGTAAAGAGACCCAGTACTTC
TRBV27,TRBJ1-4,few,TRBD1,CASRRTGAYEKLFF,TGTGCCAGCAGGAGGACAGGGGCATATGAAAAACTGTTTTTT
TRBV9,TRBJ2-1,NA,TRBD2,CASSASGTNYNEQFF,TGTGCCAGCAGCGCTTCCGGGACTAACTACAATGAGCAGTTCTTC
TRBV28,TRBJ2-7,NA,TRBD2,CASSLARPSGGRDEQYF,TGTGCCAGCAGTTTAGCCCGGCCTAGCGGGGGGCGGGACGAGCAGTACTTC
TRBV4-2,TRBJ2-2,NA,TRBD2,CASSQDWLAGATGELFF,TGTGCCAGCAGCCAAGATTGGCTAGCGGGGGCCACCGGGGAGCTGTTTTTT
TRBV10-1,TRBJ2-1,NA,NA,CASSAPGGGQQFF,TGCGCCAGCAGTGCCCCGGGAGGGGGCCAGCAGTTCTTC
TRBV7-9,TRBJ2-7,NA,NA,CASSSSGTTYEQYF,TGTGCCAGCAGCTCATCCGGGACAACCTACGAGCAGTACTTC
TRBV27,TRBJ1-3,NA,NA,CASSPKIQGNSGNTIYF,TGTGCCAGCAGTCCCAAAATACAGGGAAACTCTGGAAACACCATATATTTT
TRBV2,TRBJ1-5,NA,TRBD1,CASTPDRVGQPQHF,TGTGCCAGCACCCCGGACAGGGTGGGTCAGCCCCAGCATTTT
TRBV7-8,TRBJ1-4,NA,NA,CASSLSGAGDEKLFF,TGTGCCAGCAGCTTAAGTGGGGCGGGGGATGAAAAACTGTTTTTT
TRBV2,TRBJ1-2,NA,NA,CASSPTSGGYGYTF,TGTGCCAGCAGCCCGACGAGCGGGGGGTATGGCTACACCTTC
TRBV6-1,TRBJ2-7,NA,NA,CASSEWAYEQYF,TGTGCCAGCAGTGAGTGGGCGTACGAGCAGTACTTC
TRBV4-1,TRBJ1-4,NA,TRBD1,CASSPGTGDEKLFF,TGCGCCAGCAGCCCCGGGACAGGGGATGAAAAACTGTTTTTT
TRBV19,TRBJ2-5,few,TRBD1,CASSLNRGETQYF,TGTGCCAGTAGTTTAAACAGGGGAGAGACCCAGTACTTC
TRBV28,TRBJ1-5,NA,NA,CASSSPSSQPQHF,TGTGCCAGCAGTTCCCCCTCGAGTCAGCCCCAGCATTTT
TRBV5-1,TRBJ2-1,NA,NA,CASSMTVSSSYNEQFF,TGCGCCAGCAGCATGACGGTATCTAGCTCCTACAATGAGCAGTTCTTC
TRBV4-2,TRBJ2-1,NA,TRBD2,CASSQEAGGSYNEQFF,TGTGCCAGCAGCCAAGAGGCGGGGGGCTCCTACAATGAGCAGTTCTTC
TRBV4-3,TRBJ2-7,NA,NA,CASSQYISYEQYF,TGCGCCAGCAGCCAATATATCTCCTACGAGCAGTACTTC
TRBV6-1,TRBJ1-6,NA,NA,CATGGQKNSPLHF,TGTGCCACCGGGGGGCAGAAAAATTCACCCCTCCACTTT
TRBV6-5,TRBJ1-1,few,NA,CASSYSWTDEAFF,TGTGCCAGCAGTTACTCGTGGACAGATGAAGCTTTCTTT
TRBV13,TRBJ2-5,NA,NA,CASSVDRRLETQYF,TGTGCCAGCAGCGTAGACAGGCGGTTGGAGACCCAGTACTTC
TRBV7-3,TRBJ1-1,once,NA,CASSIFPIRGNTEAFF,TGTGCCAGCAGCATCTTCCCCATTAGGGGTAACACTGAAGCTTTCTTT
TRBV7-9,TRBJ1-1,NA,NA,CASSLDIGVNTEAFF,TGTGCCAGCAGCTTAGATATAGGGGTGAACACTGAAGCTTTCTTT
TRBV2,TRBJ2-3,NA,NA,CASSDRGEEADTQYF,TGTGCCAGCAGTGACCGCGGGGAGGAGGCAGATACGCAGTATTTT
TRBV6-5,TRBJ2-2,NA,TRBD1,CASSYGTGSGELFF,TGTGCCAGCAGTTACGGGACAGGGTCCGGGGAGCTGTTTTTT
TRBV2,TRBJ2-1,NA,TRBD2,CASSDFLAGGTYNEQFF,TGTGCCAGCAGTGATTTTCTAGCGGGGGGGACCTACAATGAGCAGTTCTTC
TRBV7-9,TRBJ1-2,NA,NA,CASSLGGLDSYGYTF,TGTGCCAGCAGCTTAGGGGGACTGGATAGCTATGGCTACACCTTC